Below, 20 T cell receptor beta chains from the same sample are listed, as sequenced in a study of spatial heterogeneity in lung cancer. Time point given: sample taken at primary tumor resection. TCRdb reprocessed the 5' RACE reads via MiXCR and lists one record per CDR3 protein. This sample has over 5,000 distinct CDR3 sequences, with around an eighth found just once. The specimen comprised normal lung tissue next to the tumor, sampled at surgery. The receptors were sampled from a female donor with early-stage non-small cell lung cancer.

V and J are TRBV2 and TRBJ1-2, with D perhaps matching TRBD1 (6 bases). Trimming pared 6 bases from V and 11 bases from J, leaving 16 bases between. CDR1 and CDR2 from the germline V gene are SNHLY and FYNNEI. The CDR3 has 12 residues. The CDR3 protein is CASSGRGRGYTF. Here the CDR3 DNA reads TGTGCCAGCAGCGGCAGGGGCCGGGGGTACACCTTC.

This clonotype was picked up a small number of times. This rearrangement joins TRBV7-2 to TRBJ1-1; D may be TRBD1 (5 bases). This CDR3 comprises 16 residues. V dropped 3 bases and J dropped 5 bases, with 19 bases sitting between them. Per germline, CDR1 SGHTA and CDR2 FQGNSA. The CDR3 DNA follows: TGTGCCAGCAGCTTTGCTAGAATGGGGGTCCTAACTGAAGCTTTCTTT. It encodes CASSFARMGVLTEAFF.

This clonotype came up many times. V gene TRBV4-2 combines with J gene TRBJ2-3; 12 nucleotides align to TRBD2. The CDR3 totals 16 residues. J lost 6 bases, V lost 1 base, and 5 bases had no gene match. Germline V gene sequence: CDR1 LGHNA, CDR2 YNFKEQ. DNA for the CDR3: TGTGCCAGCAGCCAAGGACTAGCGGGAGCAGAGGATACGCAGTATTTT. Its protein product is CASSQGLAGAEDTQYF.

This chain joins TRBV7-2 and TRBJ2-4; the D call may be TRBD1 or TRBD2 (5 bases each). Between the trimmed V and J ends, which lost 3 bases and 0 bases, there was a span of 9 bases. This CDR3 has 15 residues. Germline assignment: CDR1 SGHTA and CDR2 FQGNSA. CDR3 DNA: TGTGCCAGCAGCTTGGGGGACCTAGCCAAAAACATTCAGTACTTC. Translated: CASSLGDLAKNIQYF.

This clonotype has only a few counts. The V call is TRBV6-2 or TRBV6-3, the J call TRBJ2-3; 7 nucleotides match TRBD2. V shed 0 bases, J shed 2 bases, and the junction held 8 bases outside the gene matches. This CDR3 comprises 17 residues. Looked up from germline, CDR1 is MNHEY and CDR2 is SVGEGT. CDR3 bases: TGTGCCAGCAGTTACTCGGTTCGCGGGAGAGTCACAGATACGCAGTATTTT. Translating it yields CASSYSVRGRVTDTQYF.

Relative to its sample, this clonotype is medium-sized. An end of the junction differs from the germline gene, which may be a read error. This chain links TRBV7-7 with TRBJ2-5; TRBD2 aligns across 9 bases. This CDR3 is built from 16 residues. Germline V gene data show CDR1 as SSHAT and CDR2 as FNYEAQ (reference sequence). In DNA form, the CDR3 reads TGTGCTAGCAGCTTATCCGGAAGCGGGAGGTCCGAGGCCCAGTACTTC. Translation: CASSLSGSGRSEAQYF.

This clonotype was picked up a small number of times. The chain uses TRBV18 and TRBJ1-4; a possible D gene is TRBD1 (5 bases). In germline, CDR1 is KGHSH, CDR2 LQKENI. Trimming pared 2 bases from V and 6 bases from J, leaving 13 bases between. This CDR3 contains 15 residues. The CDR3 loop reads CASSPNPGADEKLFF. The CDR3 coding sequence is TGTGCCAGCTCACCAAATCCTGGGGCAGATGAAAAACTGTTTTTT.

The genes are TRBV4-2 and TRBJ2-7; 8 bases match TRBD1. The CDR3 sequence is 16 residues long. Germline loops: CDR1 LGHNA, CDR2 YNFKEQ. Trimming cost V 0 bases and J 7 bases; bases outside gene matches: 11. Here the CDR3 DNA reads TGTGCCAGCAGCCAAGATCTAGGGACAGGCAGCCAAGAGCAGTACTTC. It translates to CASSQDLGTGSQEQYF.

The chain joins TRBV28 to TRBJ1-5; D call uncertain. This CDR3 comprises 13 residues. Per the germline V gene, CDR1 is MDHEN and CDR2 is SYDVKM. V lost 4 bases to trimming and J lost 0 bases, with 4 bases between them. Here the CDR3 reads CASSSPSNQPQHF. In DNA, the CDR3 is TGTGCCAGCAGTTCCCCTAGCAATCAGCCCCAGCATTTT.

This clonotype has a count of ten or more. The V call is TRBV20-1, the J call TRBJ2-5, with 8 bases fitting TRBD1. CDR1 DFQATT and CDR2 SNEGSKA come from the germline V gene (reference sequence). The trim removed 4 bases at V and 4 bases at J, leaving 5 bases unmatched. The CDR3 sequence is 13 residues long. Written as DNA, the CDR3 is TGCAGTGCTACCGGACAGGGACTAGAGACCCAGTACTTC. Amino acids: CSATGQGLETQYF.

The rearrangement links TRBV20-1 to TRBJ2-1; tentatively, D is TRBD2 (6 bases). There are 12 residues in the CDR3. Germline V gene data show CDR1 as DFQATT and CDR2 as SNEGSKA (reference sequence). Trimming pared 5 bases from V and 6 bases from J, leaving 11 bases between. The CDR3 spells CSASGRGNEQFF. The CDR3 DNA follows: TGCAGTGCTTCAGGGCGGGGCAATGAGCAGTTCTTC.

Relative to its sample, this clonotype is hyperexpanded. This chain links TRBV7-2 with TRBJ2-1; no firm D call. This CDR3 has 16 residues. Per germline, CDR1 SGHTA and CDR2 FQGNSA. The ends were cut back, 5 bases at V and 7 bases at J, with 21 bases in the middle. The CDR3 DNA is TGTGCCAGCAGCCCTTTCCTAACCTACGGCCTTAATGAGCAGTTCTTC. It specifies CASSPFLTYGLNEQFF.

V is TRBV5-1 and J is TRBJ1-1; D is possibly TRBD1 (5 bases). With 0 bases removed from V and 6 bases from J, the gap between germline ends came to 12 bases. This CDR3 region has 14 residues. Germline values: CDR1 SGHRS, CDR2 YFSETQ. In DNA form, the CDR3 reads TGCGCCAGCAGCTTGGTGACAGATCCGGCTGAAGCTTTCTTT. Its protein product is CASSLVTDPAEAFF.

In its sample, this clonotype ranks as medium-sized (0.01 to 0.1%). The chain employs TRBV5-1 and TRBJ2-2; 7 positions agree with TRBD1. CDR1 is SGHRS, CDR2 YFSETQ, per germline. The CDR3 spans 16 residues. V was pared by 2 bases and J by 0 bases, with 4 bases of the junction left unmatched. In nucleotides, the CDR3 is TGCGCCAGCAGCTTACAGGGACAGACGAACACCGGGGAGCTGTTTTTT. Encoded protein: CASSLQGQTNTGELFF.

In its sample, this clonotype was seen many times. The CDR3 loop reads CASSQGSGGSYNEQFF. CDR3 coding DNA: TGCGCCAGCAGCCAAGGTAGCGGGGGGTCCTACAATGAGCAGTTCTTC. The V call is TRBV4-3, the J call TRBJ2-1; TRBD2 agrees at 10 bases. CDR1 is LGHNA, CDR2 YSLEER, per germline. The CDR3 consists of 16 residues. The V gene end was trimmed by 1 base and the J gene end by 1 base; junction bases not matched to a gene: 1.

This clonotype is classed as medium-sized. This chain joins TRBV7-2 and TRBJ2-5; the D is unclear. The CDR3 has 15 amino acids. The germline V gene encodes CDR1 SGHTA and CDR2 FQGNSA. V lost 5 bases to trimming and J lost 2 bases, with 15 bases between them. The CDR3 sequence is CASSPQGGMQETQYF. DNA for the CDR3: TGTGCCAGCAGCCCCCAAGGTGGAATGCAAGAGACCCAGTACTTC.

This clonotype was detected many times. The J gene is TRBJ2-2, the V gene TRBV11-3, with D tentatively TRBD2 (6 bases). The V end lost 3 bases, the J end lost 3 bases, and 8 bases lay between the germline ends. Germline values: CDR1 SGHNT, CDR2 YENEEA. This CDR3 contains 14 residues. The CDR3 is CASSFWGDTGELFF. The CDR3 region has the DNA TGTGCCAGCAGCTTTTGGGGGGACACCGGGGAGCTGTTTTTT.

This clonotype was counted ten times or more. This chain links TRBV20-1 with TRBJ1-2; TRBD1 matches at 9 bases. The V segment lost 4 bases and the J segment 4 bases; nucleotides outside the gene matches: 7. Germline assignment: CDR1 DFQATT and CDR2 SNEGSKA (reference sequence). The CDR3 is 14 residues long. The DNA for the CDR3 is TGCAGTGCTATCACCGGGACAGGGAGCTATGGCTACACCTTC. This encodes CSAITGTGSYGYTF.

This clonotype came up many times. In nucleotides, the CDR3 is TGTGCCAGCAGCCCCAAACAGGGGGTCACAGATACGCAGTATTTT. This translates into CASSPKQGVTDTQYF. The chain is built from TRBV7-3 and TRBJ2-3; TRBD1 matches at 8 bases. The CDR3 runs 15 residues. Per the germline V gene, CDR1 is SGHTA and CDR2 is FQGTGA. V gave up 5 bases and J gave up 2 bases; unmatched junction bases: 6.

Judged by abundance, this clonotype is medium-sized. This sequence joins TRBV7-8 and TRBJ2-1; the match to TRBD2 covers 8 bases. After removal of 5 bases from V and 4 bases from J, the junction contained 7 bases not matched to a gene. CDR1 is SGHVS and CDR2 is FQNEAQ in the germline V gene. This CDR3 region has 15 residues. As DNA, the CDR3 is TGTGCCAGCAGCCTCCAAGCGGGAGCTTACAATGAGCAGTTCTTC. The encoded protein is CASSLQAGAYNEQFF. The full variable domain, with the rest looked up from reference TRBV7-8 and TRBJ2-1, is GAGVSQSPRYKVAKRGQDVALRCDPISGHVSLFWYQQALGQGPEFLTYFQNEAQLDKSGLPSDRFFAERPEGSVSTLKIQRTQQEDSAVYLCASSLQAGAYNEQFFGPGTRLTVL.